This TCR beta chain was sequenced in a study of regulatory T cells in long-lasting Graves disease. Study-wide results and limits: Persistent patients shared more public clonotypes (2,741) than newly diagnosed patients (approximately 960).

This clonotype occurred many times. What it binds is unknown. CDR1 is SGHRS, CDR2 YFSETQ, per germline. J lost 6 bases, V lost 5 bases, and 9 bases had no gene match. The CDR3 runs 14 residues. The time point is: persistent/refractory GD, antithyroid drugs over 5 years with positive TRAb. PBMCs provided the RNA from which the TCR library was made. Arm-PCR of CDR3 regions and iRepertoire HTBI primers were used to build TCR beta libraries. Methods used by the authors: Sequenced samples collectively carried 60 to 75 TRBV and 14 TRBJ segments. TCRdb itself ran the multiplex PCR reads through MiXCR, one entry per CDR3 protein. For this entry, the V and J calls and clone size follow TCRdb and not the study's own pipeline. The sample carries some 280,000 distinct CDR3 sequences, approximately 20% recorded once.

The receptor was isolated from a female donor with Graves disease. V and J are TRBV5-1 and TRBJ1-2; 8 nucleotides align to TRBD1. This sample comprised peripheral blood mononuclear cells (PBMCs), obtained when the disease was refractory, from a patient treated with antithyroid drugs. This CDR3 reads CASSPGGVADGYTF. DNA for the CDR3: TGCGCCAGCAGTCCAGGGGGCGTTGCAGATGGCTACACCTTC.